The rows below give T cell receptor beta chains drawn from one sample of a study of CD8+CD57+ T cells in acquired aplastic anemia. In TCRdb, the reads were re-called with MiXCR into one record per CDR3 protein. The sample lists 150,000 to 200,000 distinct CDR3 sequences, more than 40% occurring once. The sample comprised sorted CD4+, CD8+, or CD8+CD57+ T cells (not recorded which) from PBMCs. These receptors originate from a human donor with aplastic anemia. CDR3s include the opening cysteine and the closing phenylalanine or tryptophan. D genes are given only for firm matches. Clone size, where shown, is once, few, many, or a class for clones that have expanded.

d_call	v_call	clone_size	cdr3_length	j_call	cdr3_nt	cdr3_aa
TRBD2	TRBV20-1	NA	15	TRBJ2-1	TGCAGTGCTAGATCGGACGGGAGGGCCGCCAATGAGCAGTTCTTC	CSARSDGRAANEQFF
NA	TRBV5-4	NA	14	TRBJ2-7	TGTGCCAGCAGCTCCTCTGGGACCCCGAGGGAGCAGTACTTC	CASSSSGTPREQYF
TRBD1	TRBV19	NA	15	TRBJ2-7	TGTGCCAGTAGTATGGCGCCGGACAGGGCTTACGAGCAGTACTTC	CASSMAPDRAYEQYF
TRBD2	TRBV19	NA	15	TRBJ2-7	TGTGCCAGTAGCTTGACTAGCGGGAGGTCCTACGAGCAGTACTTC	CASSLTSGRSYEQYF
NA	TRBV5-1	NA	16	TRBJ1-6	TGCGCCAGCAGCTTGGCCCAGGGAGGGGTGGGTTCACCCCTCCACTTT	CASSLAQGGVGSPLHF
TRBD2	TRBV24-1	NA	14	TRBJ2-5	TGTGCCACCAGTGCGGCTAGCGGCCAAGAGACCCAGTACTTC	CATSAASGQETQYF
NA	TRBV5-1	many	14	TRBJ2-1	TGCGCCAGCAGCGAGAGTTACGGGAACAATGAGCAGTTCTTC	CASSESYGNNEQFF
TRBD1	TRBV7-8	NA	11	TRBJ2-7	TGTGCCAGCAACAGGGGCGACGAGCAGTACTTC	CASNRGDEQYF
NA	TRBV10-3	NA	14	TRBJ1-2	TGTGCCATCAGTGATGACGCAGGGGTGGATGGCTACACCTTC	CAISDDAGVDGYTF
TRBD1	TRBV6-1	many	15	TRBJ2-7	TGTGCCAGTTCTTACCCGGACAGGGGAAGGTACGAGCAGTACTTC	CASSYPDRGRYEQYF
NA	TRBV4-1	NA	15	TRBJ1-2	TGCGCCAGCAGCGATACAGGGAACCCGAACTATGGCTACACCTTC	CASSDTGNPNYGYTF
NA	TRBV5-1	NA	14	TRBJ2-7	TGCGCCATCAGCTTGAAAGGACAGTGCTACGAGCAGTACTTC	CAISLKGQCYEQYF
NA	TRBV28	few	14	TRBJ1-1	TGTGCCAGCAGTTCCCAAGGATTAGGCGCTGAAGCTTTCTTT	CASSSQGLGAEAFF
NA	TRBV6-5	many	11	TRBJ2-7	TGTGCCAGCAGCTCCCTCTACGAGCAGTACTTC	CASSSLYEQYF